The text below deals with one T cell receptor beta chain. Its antigen is not identified. Method: immunoSEQ multiplex PCR; TCRdb's copy keeps in-frame clones and lacks some. There are 2,500 to 3,000 clones in the sample; 65% to 70% occur only once, and 13% lies in the top ten. This sample is drawn from a study of somatic mutations in cytotoxic T cells in rheumatoid arthritis. Whole-study context: Using a FACSAria II or Sony SH800, a portion of the V beta antibody-stained T-cell populations were flow-sorted at nearly 100% purity, and among those populations were V beta1+ cells that were then sequenced for TCRB.

Study observations and caveats: Antigens targeted by the expanded CD8+ clones were unknown. Over 20% of CD8+ cells belonged to the largest CD8+ clone in about an eighth of the roughly 65 patients.

The V end lost 6 bases, the J end lost 4 bases, and 19 bases lay between the germline ends. This CDR3 has 15 residues. The chain combines TRBV5-3 with TRBJ1-1; tentatively, D is TRBD1 (5 bases). TRBV5-3 is reported as an ORF; its role is uncertain. The clonotype originates from a woman aged 18-29 years with rheumatoid arthritis. The sequenced sample was CD8+ T cells sorted from synovial fluid. The CDR3 protein is CARIHGGGIPTEAFF. The DNA of the CDR3 is TGTGCCAGAATCCATGGGGGGGGTATCCCCACTGAAGCTTTCTTT.